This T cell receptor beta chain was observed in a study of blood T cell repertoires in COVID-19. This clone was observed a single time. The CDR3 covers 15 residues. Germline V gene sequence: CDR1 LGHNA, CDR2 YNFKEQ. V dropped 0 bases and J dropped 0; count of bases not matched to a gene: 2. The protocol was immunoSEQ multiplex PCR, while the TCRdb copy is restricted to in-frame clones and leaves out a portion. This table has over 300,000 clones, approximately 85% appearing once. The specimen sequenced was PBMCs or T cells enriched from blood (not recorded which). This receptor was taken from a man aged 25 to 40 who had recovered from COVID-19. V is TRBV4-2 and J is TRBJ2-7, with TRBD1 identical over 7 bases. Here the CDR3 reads CASSQEDRNSYEQYF. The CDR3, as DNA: TGTGCCAGCAGCCAAGAGGACAGGAACTCCTACGAGCAGTACTTC.